Listed below are T cell receptor beta chains from one sample, sequenced in a study of CD8+ T cells in alopecia areata. TCRdb's table, derived via immunoSEQ multiplex PCR, lists solely in-frame clones and lacks some. The sample carries around 100,000 clones, roughly 40% recorded once. The sequences come from CD8+ T cells sorted from blood, collected at week 24, from a patient treated with tofacitinib. Receptors were obtained from a human donor with alopecia areata. Each CDR3 is given with its conserved first and last residue. A D gene is named only where the DNA matches it firmly. Rows may omit the clone size; those that give it use once, few, many or a size class.

v_gene	j_gene	abundance	d_gene	CDR3nt	CDR3aa
TRBV7-9	TRBJ2-4	few	-	TGTGCCAGCAGCTCTCGCACCGGAGGCAAAAACATTCAGTACTTC	CASSSRTGGKNIQYF
TRBV4-1	TRBJ2-1	-	TRBD2	TGCGCCAGCAGCCAAGAATACGGGACTAGTGCTTACAATGAGCAGTTCTTC	CASSQEYGTSAYNEQFF
TRBV30	TRBJ1-3	-	TRBD1	TGTGCCACGGGACAGGGGGCTGGAAACACCATATATTTT	CATGQGAGNTIYF
TRBV6-6	TRBJ2-2	few	TRBD2	TGTGCCAGCAGTAACCCGGGAGGAGGTAGCGGGGAGCTGTTTTTT	CASSNPGGGSGELFF
TRBV5-4	TRBJ2-1	-	-	TGTGCCAGCAGCCTGGCCCCCGGGGTCTATCAGTTCTTC	CASSLAPGVYQFF
TRBV29-1	TRBJ2-1	-	TRBD2	TGCAGCGTTGAAGGAAGCGGCGGGAGGTGGTCCTACAATGAGCAGTTCTTC	CSVEGSGGRWSYNEQFF
TRBV11-2	TRBJ2-2	-	TRBD2	TGTGCCAGCAGCTTAAACGTTGGGCTAGCGGTGACCGGGGAGCTGTTTTTT	CASSLNVGLAVTGELFF
TRBV6-1	TRBJ1-1	few	TRBD1	TGTGCCATCAGTGAGTCAGGGGGGGACAGAGACACTGAAGCTTTCTTT	CAISESGGDRDTEAFF
TRBV27	TRBJ2-5	-	-	TGTGCCAGCAGTTTAGGAGGGGAAGAGACCCAGTACTTC	CASSLGGEETQYF
TRBV7-3	TRBJ2-1	-	TRBD1	TGTGCCAGCAGCTTAGTAAGGGACAGGGTCTACAATGAGCAGTTCTTC	CASSLVRDRVYNEQFF
TRBV6-6	TRBJ2-2	-	-	TGTGCCAGCAAGGAAGGCCCATGGGTCACCGGGGAGCTGTTTTTT	CASKEGPWVTGELFF
TRBV28	TRBJ2-7	-	TRBD2	TGTGCCAGCAGTTCCGGACTAGTCACCTACGAGCAGTACTTC	CASSSGLVTYEQYF
TRBV27	TRBJ2-7	-	-	TGTGCCAGCAGTTTATCGTTACAGGGATCCCATTCCTACGAGCAGTACTTC	CASSLSLQGSHSYEQYF
TRBV4-2	TRBJ2-7	-	-	TGTGCCAGCAGCCAAGATCGGGCACTTATGGTAGAGCAGTACTTC	CASSQDRALMVEQYF
TRBV7-2	TRBJ2-2	once	-	TGTGCCAGCAGCTCGGACCCGTCTTGGACCGGGGAGCTGTTTTTT	CASSSDPSWTGELFF
TRBV14	TRBJ2-7	-	-	TGTGCCAGCAAGGCTTCAGAAAGCTACGAGCAGTACTTC	CASKASESYEQYF
TRBV4-2	TRBJ1-4	few	TRBD1	TGTGCCAGCAGCCCCGACAGGGGTGACGAAAAACTGTTTTTT	CASSPDRGDEKLFF
TRBV7-2	TRBJ2-7	few	-	TGTGCCAGCAGCGGGCTCGGGGCGGAGCAGTACTTC	CASSGLGAEQYF
TRBV30	TRBJ1-1	-	-	TGTGCCTGGCTAAGGGGAGAGCACACTGAAGCTTTCTTT	CAWLRGEHTEAFF
TRBV7-2	TRBJ2-7	-	TRBD1	TGTGCCAGCAGAGACAAGGGGGCGGCTGAGCAGTACTTC	CASRDKGAAEQYF
TRBV10-3	TRBJ2-7	-	TRBD2	TGTGCCATCGCCGGGACTAGCAAATCCTACGAGCAGTACTTC	CAIAGTSKSYEQYF
TRBV29-1	TRBJ2-7	-	TRBD2	TGCAGCGTCTCAGGGGCTAGCGGGCCCTTTGACGAGCAGTACTTC	CSVSGASGPFDEQYF
TRBV29-1	TRBJ2-2	-	-	TGCAGCGTTGAAGCCTCCGGGGAGCTGTTTTTT	CSVEASGELFF
TRBV29-1	TRBJ2-3	few	-	TGCAGCGTTGTAGGGGCACAGGGAGGCACAGATACGCAGTATTTT	CSVVGAQGGTDTQYF
TRBV4-1	TRBJ2-1	-	TRBD2	TGCGCCAGCAGCCAAGCGGGCGGGAGGGTCAATGAGCAGTTCTTC	CASSQAGGRVNEQFF
TRBV15	TRBJ2-7	-	TRBD2	TGTGCCACCAGCAGAGATACAGTCGGGACGGGACTAGCCCACGAGCAGTACTTC	CATSRDTVGTGLAHEQYF
TRBV27	TRBJ2-7	few	TRBD2	TGTGCCAGCCGGGGGGACGACGAGCAGTACTTC	CASRGDDEQYF
TRBV5-1	TRBJ2-7	-	TRBD2	TGCGCCAGCAGCCCTCGGACTAGCGGGAGCGAGCAGTACTTC	CASSPRTSGSEQYF
TRBV29-1	TRBJ2-1	few	TRBD2	TGCAGCGTTGAGGGAGTGACTAGCGAGTACAATGAGCAGTTCTTC	CSVEGVTSEYNEQFF
TRBV4-3	TRBJ2-4	-	-	TGCGCCAGCAGCCAAGATGTTCAGGGGTGGGGAACCAAAAACATTCAGTACTTC	CASSQDVQGWGTKNIQYF
TRBV7-2	TRBJ2-7	few	-	TGTGCCAGCAGTTCCCCTATTAGCGGAAGCTCCTACGAGCAGTACTTC	CASSSPISGSSYEQYF
TRBV9	TRBJ1-2	-	TRBD1	TGTGCCAGCAGCCCGGGGACAGGGGAAGCTGGCTACACCTTC	CASSPGTGEAGYTF
TRBV4-1	TRBJ1-5	-	-	TGCGCCAGCAGCCAAGAGGGGGGCCAGTTCAATCAGCCCCAGCATTTT	CASSQEGGQFNQPQHF
TRBV25-1	TRBJ2-1	-	TRBD2	TGTGCCAGCAGTTCGCGGGGGGCGAATGAGCAGTTCTTC	CASSSRGANEQFF
TRBV11-2	TRBJ2-1	few	TRBD2	TGTGCCAGCAGAACACACACACTAGCGGGGGGAATGAATGAGCAGTTCTTC	CASRTHTLAGGMNEQFF
TRBV11-2	TRBJ1-4	few	-	TGTGCCAGCAGCATAAATGAAAAACTGTTTTTT	CASSINEKLFF
TRBV27	TRBJ2-7	-	TRBD1	TGTGCCAGCAGTTGGGGACAGGGTGTTGCCTACGAGCAGTACTTC	CASSWGQGVAYEQYF
TRBV7-2	TRBJ2-1	-	-	TGTGCCAGCAGACTGCAGGGCTCCTACAATGAGCAGTTCTTC	CASRLQGSYNEQFF
TRBV29-1	TRBJ1-2	-	-	TGCAGCGTTGATAAGGGAGACATCTATGGCTACACCTTC	CSVDKGDIYGYTF
TRBV6-6	TRBJ2-1	-	-	TGTGCCAGCACTGCGGGTCAGAATGAGCAGTTCTTC	CASTAGQNEQFF
TRBV27	TRBJ1-2	-	-	TGTGCCAGCAGTTTAGGCCCGGGGTTGAACTATGGCTACACCTTC	CASSLGPGLNYGYTF
TRBV7-7	TRBJ2-1	-	TRBD2	TGTGCCAGCAGCTCACTAGCGGGGCCAGGTAATGAGCAGTTCTTC	CASSSLAGPGNEQFF
TRBV27	TRBJ2-7	few	TRBD1	TGTGCCAGCAGTTTTGGGACAGGGAGCTCCTACGAGCAGTACTTC	CASSFGTGSSYEQYF
TRBV7-9	TRBJ1-1	-	-	TGTGCCAGCAGCTTAAGGGGGGGTGAAGCTTTCTTT	CASSLRGGEAFF
TRBV5-1	TRBJ2-7	few	-	TGCGCCAGCAGCTGGGGTGGGCTCTACGAGCAGTACTTC	CASSWGGLYEQYF
TRBV27	TRBJ1-5	-	-	TGTGCCAGCAGTTTATTCAGGAATCAGCCCCAGCATTTT	CASSLFRNQPQHF
TRBV7-2	TRBJ2-5	few	TRBD1	TGTGCCAGCAGCTGGGCGGCGACAGGGGGTGGAAAAGAGACCCAGTACTTC	CASSWAATGGGKETQYF
TRBV23-1	TRBJ2-7	few	-	TGCGCCAGCAGTCTACCGACGCTCGGTCACGAGCAGTACTTC	CASSLPTLGHEQYF
TRBV25-1	TRBJ1-1	-	-	TGTGCCAGCAGTTTAGAGAACACTGAAGCTTTCTTT	CASSLENTEAFF
TRBV30	TRBJ1-4	-	-	TGTGCCTGGAGTGCAACCGGGACTCGAGGTGAAAAACTGTTTTTT	CAWSATGTRGEKLFF
TRBV4-2	TRBJ2-2	-	TRBD2	TGTGCCAGCAGCCAAGGCGTCCAGCGGGGGGGAGTTGTCACCGGGGAGCTGTTTTTT	CASSQGVQRGGVVTGELFF
TRBV5-6	TRBJ2-7	-	TRBD2	TGTGCCAGCAGCTTAACTAGCGGAACCTACGAGCAGTACTTC	CASSLTSGTYEQYF